The 13 T cell receptor beta chains below were found in one sample sequenced in a study of cytomegalovirus exposure and HLA in healthy donors. Primers: 60 Vbeta forward and 13 Jbeta reverse. The protocol was immunoSEQ multiplex PCR, while the TCRdb copy is restricted to in-frame clones and leaves out a portion. The repertoire includes 150,000 to 200,000 clones, 79% of them detected once, and roughly 1.9% sits in the top ten. Material: PBMCs. These receptors all come from a man between 40 and 49 years old in good health and CMV-seronegative.

In this sample, this clone turned up a few times. A junction boundary mismatches the germline segment, possibly from a read error. The chain uses TRBV7-9 and TRBJ2-1; 9 bases align to TRBD2. Looked up from germline, CDR1 is SEHNR and CDR2 is FQNEAQ (reference sequence). The CDR3 is 16 residues long. Here the CDR3 DNA reads TGTTCCAGCAGCCCGTTAGGAGCGGGAGGTCACAATGAGCAGTTCTTC. Its protein is CSSSPLGAGGHNEQFF.

J is TRBJ1-1 and V is TRBV9; maybe TRBD1 (5 bases). Germline CDR1 and CDR2: SGDLS and YYNGEE. This CDR3 spans 15 amino acids. The V and J ends lost 0 bases and 2 bases respectively, with 11 bases between them. The CDR3 protein is CASSVAQALNTEAFF. The CDR3 DNA is TGTGCCAGCAGCGTAGCACAGGCGCTAAACACTGAAGCTTTCTTT.

J is TRBJ2-7 and V is TRBV5-1, with 12 bases matching TRBD2. CDR3 length: 17 amino acids. The germline CDR1 and CDR2 sequences are SGHRS and YFSETQ. Trimming removed 4 bases from V and 6 bases from J; junction bases left unmatched: 14. This CDR3 is CASSHFSSSGRAVEQYF. The DNA for the CDR3 is TGCGCCAGCAGCCATTTCAGCTCTAGCGGGAGGGCCGTCGAGCAGTACTTC.

This rearrangement joins TRBV29-1 to TRBJ2-5, with 8 bases that match TRBD2. The CDR3 spans 12 residues. With V trimmed by 7 bases and J by 4 bases, 5 bases remained unmatched. The V gene's germline CDR1 is SQVTM and CDR2 ANQGSEA. The CDR3 spells CSARRGGETQYF. CDR3 bases: TGCAGCGCCCGTCGGGGGGGAGAGACCCAGTACTTC.

The chain links TRBV7-9 to TRBJ2-7; tentatively, D is TRBD1 (7 bases). V was shortened by 1 base and J by 5 bases, with 12 bases between the two germline ends. CDR3 length: 14 residues. CDR1 SEHNR and CDR2 FQNEAQ come from the germline V gene (reference sequence). Here the CDR3 reads CASSLVGGGDEQYF. CDR3 in DNA: TGTGCCAGCAGCTTAGTTGGAGGGGGCGACGAGCAGTACTTC.

Notes on this clone: One junction end does not reproduce the germline sequence, and a read error may be involved. The chain recombines TRBV7-7 with TRBJ2-3; a possible D gene is TRBD2 (6 bases). The CDR3 spans 15 residues. Germline V gene data show CDR1 as SSHAT and CDR2 as FNYEAQ (reference sequence). CDR3 residues: CASSLVGGAGDTQYF. CDR3 in DNA: TGTGCTAGCAGCTTAGTCGGAGGGGCGGGAGATACGCAGTATTTT.

The rearrangement links TRBV19 to TRBJ2-1; D perhaps matches TRBD2 (6 bases). The ends were cut back, 4 bases at V and 4 bases at J, with 14 bases in the middle. The CDR3 runs to 15 residues. Per germline, CDR1 LNHDA and CDR2 SQIVND (reference sequence). Written as DNA, the CDR3 is TGTGCCAGTAGTACCTCGGGCGGGATGTACAATGAGCAGTTCTTC. This translates into CASSTSGGMYNEQFF.

The rearrangement uses TRBV2 and TRBJ1-2; the D gene is possibly TRBD1 (6 bases). The V and J ends lost 5 bases and 2 bases respectively, with 12 bases between them. The CDR3 totals 14 residues. The germline CDR1 and CDR2 sequences are SNHLY and FYNNEI. In DNA form, the CDR3 reads TGTGCCAGCAGTACTCACAGGGAGAACTATGGCTACACCTTC. Translation gives CASSTHRENYGYTF.

The rearrangement links TRBV4-1 to TRBJ2-2; 11 nucleotides align to TRBD2. There are 16 residues in the CDR3. V lost 0 bases, J lost 7 bases, and 4 bases stayed unmatched. Germline V gene lookup returns CDR1 MGHRA and CDR2 YSYEKL. CDR3 coding DNA: TGCGCCAGCAGCCAAGATCCTAGCGGGAGGTACGGGGAGCTGTTTTTT. It codes for CASSQDPSGRYGELFF.

Worth noting for this clone: The germline gene is not matched at one end of the junction; a read error may be the cause. The chain joins TRBV7-9 to TRBJ1-1; D is undetermined. CDR1 and CDR2 (germline): SEHNR, FQNEAQ (reference sequence). The CDR3 has 14 residues. Here the CDR3 reads CSSSLRSSRKEAFF. DNA for the CDR3: TGTTCCAGCAGCTTGAGGAGCAGCCGAAAAGAAGCTTTCTTT.

V is TRBV7-6 and J is TRBJ1-6, with a weak D call TRBD1 (5 bases). This CDR3 contains 17 residues. The ends were cut back, 2 bases at V and 10 bases at J, with 21 bases in the middle. Germline V lookup: CDR1 SGHVS, CDR2 FNYEAQ. This chain's CDR3 is CASSLRPGGEGRSPLHF. Written as DNA, the CDR3 is TGTGCCAGCAGCTTACGGCCTGGGGGGGAAGGGAGATCACCCCTCCACTTT.

Note on this clone: A junction end diverges from the germline sequence, so it may reflect a read error. The rearrangement uses TRBV7-9 and TRBJ1-2; no definite D call. CDR1 SEHNR and CDR2 FQNEAQ come from the germline V gene (reference sequence). CDR3 length: 14 amino acids. This CDR3 reads CSSSVELEFYGYTF. CDR3 bases: TGTTCCAGCAGCGTAGAACTTGAGTTTTATGGCTACACCTTC.

The chain combines TRBV10-3 with TRBJ1-3; TRBD1 might be the D (6 bases). This CDR3 has 13 amino acids. Between the trimmed V and J ends, which lost 8 bases and 4 bases, there was a span of 12 bases. Germline CDR1 and CDR2: ENHRY and SYGVKD. This CDR3 reads CAIRDNQGNTIYF. The DNA for the CDR3 is TGTGCCATCCGGGACAACCAAGGAAACACCATATATTTT.